The entry below gives a single TCR beta chain sequence along with its context. Its target is not known. The data were taken from a study of T-cell reconstitution after alpha-beta-depleted transplantation in children. V was clipped by 2 bases and J by 4 bases; unmatched bases: 10. CDR3 length equals 18 residues. Germline V lookup: CDR1 MNHNS, CDR2 SASEGT. Whole-study findings and limits: T-cell counts and diversity at one year post-transplant came mainly from newly produced T cells.

Unique molecular identifiers were incorporated during preparation of the TCRbeta library. TCRdb re-analysed the PCR reads in MiXCR, keeping a single row per CDR3 protein. Among 500,000 to 750,000 distinct CDR3 sequences listed, roughly 30% were seen once. The receptor was derived from a boy less than two years old with Wiskott-Aldrich syndrome, due to receive a stem cell transplant. The sample consisted of PBMCs, taken before TCRalphabeta/CD19-depleted stem cell transplant. The V gene is TRBV6-1, the J gene TRBJ2-3; 12 bases agree with TRBD2. CDR3 sequence (DNA): TGTGCCAGCAGTGAAAAGCCCCCTAGCGGGAGGGCCGCAGATACGCAGTATTTT. Residues: CASSEKPPSGRAADTQYF.